Shown below are 28 T cell receptor beta chains from a single sample sequenced in a study of blood T cells in healthy people across ages. Primers used in a second PCR of about 7 to 12 cycles were a sample-barcoded 5' primer and a J-beta primer mix. TCRdb analysed the 5' RACE reads with MiXCR anew, one entry per CDR3 protein. The sample carries approximately 670,000 distinct CDR3 sequences, around 38% recorded once. Sample: blood. These receptors came from an elderly man in good health.

The chain is built from TRBV2 and TRBJ1-2; tentative D call: TRBD1 (5 bases). Germline assignment: CDR1 SNHLY and CDR2 FYNNEI. This CDR3 contains 12 residues. V gave up 10 bases and J gave up 2 bases, with 11 bases separating them. CDR3: CATHDSNYGYTF. The DNA of the CDR3 is TGTGCCACCCACGACAGCAACTATGGCTACACCTTC.

The chain uses TRBV29-1 and TRBJ1-1; possibly TRBD1 for D (6 bases). Per germline, CDR1 SQVTM and CDR2 ANQGSEA. This CDR3 has 12 residues. Trimming took 8 bases from V and 1 from J, leaving 11 bases between them. The CDR3 here is CSLTQGNTEAFF. CDR3 coding DNA: TGCAGCCTAACACAGGGGAACACTGAAGCTTTCTTT.

This clonotype was detected once. The chain uses TRBV6-2 or TRBV6-3 and TRBJ2-3, with 9 bases matching TRBD2. The J segment lost 2 bases and the V segment lost 5 bases, leaving 8 bases of the junction unmatched. The CDR3 has 16 residues. Per the germline V gene, CDR1 is MNHEY and CDR2 is SVGEGT. In DNA, the CDR3 is TGTGCCAGCAGTCCCAGCGGGAGGATTATCACAGATACGCAGTATTTT. This codes for CASSPSGRIITDTQYF.

This clonotype turned up a few times. The chain joins TRBV12-3 or TRBV12-4 to TRBJ1-5, with 8 bases lining up with TRBD1. The CDR3 extends over 14 amino acids. Losses at the gene ends were 7 bases for V and 7 bases for J; bases not matched to a gene: 9. The CDR3 region is CASTPGQASQPQHF. The CDR3 bases are TGTGCCAGCACCCCGGGACAGGCCTCCCAGCCCCAGCATTTT.

The chain employs TRBV29-1 and TRBJ2-7; TRBD1 matches at 7 bases. CDR1 and CDR2 (germline): SQVTM, ANQGSEA. The CDR3 is made up of 16 amino acids. V shed 4 bases and J 3 bases; nucleotides not matched to a gene: 15. The chain's CDR3 is CSVGGYRDSSFYEQYF. The CDR3 DNA sequence: TGCAGCGTTGGCGGTTACCGGGACAGTTCGTTCTACGAGCAGTACTTC.

This rearrangement joins TRBV11-2 to TRBJ1-1; D is undetermined. Germline lookup yields CDR1 SGHAT and CDR2 FQNNGV. Trimming took 5 bases from V and 1 from J, leaving 14 bases between them. This CDR3 is built from 15 residues. The CDR3 loop is CASSPERRKNTEAFF. In nucleotides, the CDR3 is TGTGCCAGCAGCCCCGAAAGACGGAAGAACACTGAAGCTTTCTTT.

The V and J genes are TRBV14 and TRBJ1-1, with D possibly being TRBD1 (6 bases). The CDR3 spans 15 residues. The V and J ends lost 3 bases and 5 bases respectively, with 16 bases between them. The germline V gene has CDR1 SGHDN and CDR2 FVKESK. The CDR3 DNA follows: TGTGCCAGCAGCCAGATACAGGGAGTAAGAACTGAAGCTTTCTTT. Its protein is CASSQIQGVRTEAFF.

This clonotype was seen a few times. V gene TRBV9 combines with J gene TRBJ2-2; D remains unclear. The CDR3 spans 16 residues. V dropped 0 bases and J dropped 0 bases, with 9 bases sitting between them. Germline V gives CDR1 SGDLS, CDR2 YYNGEE. The CDR3, as DNA: TGTGCCAGCAGCGTAGTGGGCTCATCGAACACCGGGGAGCTGTTTTTT. It specifies CASSVVGSSNTGELFF.

This clonotype was counted only a few times. This sequence joins TRBV10-3 and TRBJ2-3; 9 nucleotides match TRBD2. The germline V gene encodes CDR1 ENHRY and CDR2 SYGVKD. CDR3 length equals 14 residues. V lost 10 bases, J lost 0 bases, and 5 bases stayed unmatched. CDR3 amino acids: CATKREDSTDTQYF. Written as DNA, the CDR3 is TGTGCCACCAAGCGGGAGGACAGCACAGATACGCAGTATTTT.

The rearrangement links TRBV7-2 to TRBJ2-3, with 7 nucleotides matching TRBD1. The CDR3 contains 16 residues. V shed 4 bases and J 2 bases; nucleotides not matched to a gene: 9. The germline gives CDR1 SGHTA, CDR2 FQGNSA. CDR3 loop: CASSSPRDSHTDTQYF. In DNA, the CDR3 is TGTGCCAGCAGCTCCCCCCGGGACAGCCACACAGATACGCAGTATTTT.

This chain links TRBV5-5 with TRBJ2-7; D gene ambiguous. This CDR3 spans 17 amino acids. The germline V and J ends were trimmed by 1 base and 0 bases, with 17 bases remaining between them. Germline assignment: CDR1 SGHKS and CDR2 YYEKEE (reference sequence). The CDR3 is CASSLNQWTFSSYEQYF. The CDR3 DNA reads as TGTGCCAGCAGCTTGAACCAATGGACGTTTAGCTCCTACGAGCAGTACTTC.

There are many counts of this clonotype. The V call is TRBV5-1, the J call TRBJ1-2; a possible D gene is TRBD1 (6 bases). Trimming stripped 5 bases from V and 6 bases from J, with 17 bases between. Germline V gene lookup returns CDR1 SGHRS and CDR2 YFSETQ. CDR3 length: 14 amino acids. CDR3 in DNA: TGCGCCAGCAGACCCGGACAGCCAGGCGATGGCTACACCTTC. It codes for CASRPGQPGDGYTF.

J is TRBJ1-1 and V is TRBV5-1; a weak D match, TRBD1 (6 bases). V was clipped by 3 bases and J by 1 base, with 13 bases between them. The CDR3 spans 15 residues. Germline-derived CDR1 and CDR2 are SGHRS and YFSETQ. CDR3 DNA sequence: TGCGCCAGCAGCTGGGGGGGGGCCGGGAACACTGAAGCTTTCTTT. Protein sequence: CASSWGGAGNTEAFF.

The CDR3 protein is CASSTTGLCGYTF. CDR3 coding DNA: TGTGCCAGCAGTACCACAGGGCTCTGTGGCTACACCTTC. The chain combines TRBV28 with TRBJ1-2; D might be TRBD1 (6 bases). V lost 5 bases and J lost 7, with 14 bases in between. Germline assignment: CDR1 MDHEN and CDR2 SYDVKM. The CDR3 has 13 residues.

J is TRBJ2-7 and V is TRBV6-5; TRBD2 agrees at 11 bases. The germline V gene encodes CDR1 MNHEY and CDR2 SVGAGI. J lost 2 bases, V lost 2 bases, and 11 bases had no gene match. The CDR3 contains 18 residues. Here the CDR3 reads CASSYGPGLAAFTYEQYF. CDR3 coding DNA: TGTGCCAGCAGTTACGGACCGGGACTAGCGGCATTTACCTACGAGCAGTACTTC.

This clonotype was seen only a few times. The V call is TRBV7-2, the J call TRBJ2-7; possibly TRBD1 for D (6 bases). Between the trimmed V and J ends, which lost 1 base and 3 bases, there was a span of 16 bases. There are 16 residues in the CDR3. Germline CDR1 is SGHTA and CDR2 is FQGNSA. The CDR3 protein is CASSLVAGANLYEQYF. CDR3 DNA sequence: TGTGCCAGCAGCTTAGTGGCAGGGGCCAACCTCTACGAGCAGTACTTC.

This clonotype was recorded only once. CDR3 sequence (DNA): TGTGCCAGCAGCCAATTGGACCGCGGGATAGATGAGCAGTTCTTC. Protein: CASSQLDRGIDEQFF. The chain employs TRBV3-1 and TRBJ2-1; possibly TRBD2 for D (6 bases). V was cut by 2 bases and J by 8 bases, with 16 bases left in between. The CDR3 runs to 15 residues. Germline values: CDR1 LGHDT, CDR2 YNNKEL (reference sequence).

The chain uses TRBV4-1 and TRBJ2-3; no clear D. V lost 1 base to trimming and J lost 0 bases, with 14 bases between them. The CDR3 length is 17 residues. Germline lookup yields CDR1 MGHRA and CDR2 YSYEKL. The CDR3 sequence is CASSQGGWILSTDTQYF. The CDR3 coding sequence is TGCGCCAGCAGCCAAGGGGGATGGATACTTAGCACAGATACGCAGTATTTT.

This clonotype has just a few counts. V usage is TRBV7-9 and J usage is TRBJ2-1; D is unclear. Germline values: CDR1 SEHNR, CDR2 FQNEAQ (reference sequence). V gave up 5 bases and J gave up 8 bases, with 10 bases separating them. There are 12 residues in the CDR3. CDR3 coding DNA: TGTGCCAGCAGCCCTCCTAGTCATGAGCAGTTCTTC. Its protein product is CASSPPSHEQFF.

This clonotype has more than one count but fewer than ten. The V and J genes are TRBV10-3 and TRBJ2-3, with TRBD1 matching 9 bases. The CDR3 has 14 amino acids. Losses at the gene ends were 6 bases for V and 4 bases for J; bases not matched to a gene: 5. Germline assignment: CDR1 ENHRY and CDR2 SYGVKD. In DNA form, the CDR3 reads TGTGCCATCAGGCCGGGACAGGGCGCAGATACGCAGTATTTT. Residues: CAIRPGQGADTQYF.

The gene calls are TRBV7-2 and TRBJ1-1; D is unclear. Germline V gene sequence: CDR1 SGHTA, CDR2 FQGNSA. V was shortened by 2 bases and J by 4 bases, with 11 bases between the two germline ends. This CDR3 has 14 residues. The DNA of the CDR3 is TGTGCCAGCAGCTTACTAGGGCTGAGCACTGAAGCTTTCTTT. Residues: CASSLLGLSTEAFF.

This clonotype was seen more than once but under ten times. The chain joins TRBV21-1 to TRBJ2-4; the DNA was not compared with TRBD1, the D call given in the table. TRBV21-1 is marked as a pseudogene. This CDR3 spans 14 amino acids. The CDR3 nucleotides read TGTGCCAGCAGCAAAGGTCGGGGGAAGGACATTCAGTACTTC. Encoded protein: CASSKGRGKDIQYF.

This chain connects TRBV5-1 to TRBJ1-2, with a tentative D call TRBD1 (5 bases). The V gene's germline CDR1 is SGHRS and CDR2 YFSETQ. This CDR3 spans 14 amino acids. Trimming removed 3 bases at V and 4 bases at J, with 13 bases between. The CDR3 nucleotides read TGCGCCAGCAGCTCCCGGGGGGTCGGCTATGGCTACACCTTC. Its translation is CASSSRGVGYGYTF.

The V call is TRBV20-1, the J call TRBJ2-3; tentative D call: TRBD1 (6 bases). CDR3 length: 13 residues. V lost 6 bases and J lost 0, with 10 bases in between. The germline V gene encodes CDR1 DFQATT and CDR2 SNEGSKA (reference sequence). CDR3 nucleotides: TGCAGTGCCGGACAGTCGAGCACAGATACGCAGTATTTT. Translation: CSAGQSSTDTQYF.

The genes are TRBV27 and TRBJ2-3; TRBD1 aligns across 9 bases. The CDR3 is 17 residues long. Germline CDR1 reads MNHEY; CDR2 reads SMNVEV (reference sequence). The V gene end was trimmed by 1 base and the J gene end by 4 bases; junction bases not matched to a gene: 9. CDR3 bases: TGTGCCAGCAGTTTATTCGCGACACAGGGGGCATCAGATACGCAGTATTTT. It yields the protein CASSLFATQGASDTQYF.

This clonotype showed up just a few times. The V call is TRBV7-2, the J call TRBJ2-3; 7 nucleotides match TRBD2. The V gene end was trimmed by 3 bases and the J gene end by 0 bases; junction bases not matched to a gene: 6. The CDR3 extends over 16 amino acids. Germline V CDR1 and CDR2: SGHTA, FQGNSA. The CDR3: CASSFPSGPSTDTQYF. The CDR3 DNA reads as TGTGCCAGCAGCTTTCCTAGCGGACCTAGCACAGATACGCAGTATTTT.

The genes are TRBV15 and TRBJ2-1; D is unresolved. CDR1 and CDR2 (germline): LNHNV, YYDKDF (reference sequence). The CDR3 runs 14 residues. V lost 0 bases and J lost 5, with 8 bases in between. The CDR3 reads CATSRDWENNEQFF. CDR3 nucleotide sequence: TGTGCCACCAGCAGAGATTGGGAAAACAATGAGCAGTTCTTC. The full variable domain, completed using reference TRBV15 and TRBJ2-1, is DAMVIQNPRYQVTQFGKPVTLSCSQTLNHNVMYWYQQKSSQAPKLLFHYYDKDFNNEADTPDNFQSRRPNTSFCFLDIRSPGLGDTAMYLCATSRDWENNEQFFGPGTRLTVL.

This clonotype has more than one count but fewer than ten. The chain couples TRBV20-1 to TRBJ2-5; TRBD2 matches 9 bases. Germline V gene lookup returns CDR1 DFQATT and CDR2 SNEGSKA (reference sequence). V lost 4 bases to trimming and J lost 0 bases; unmatched junction nucleotides: 6. The CDR3 sequence is 15 residues long. In DNA form, the CDR3 reads TGCAGTGCTACCTTAGCGGGGGAGTACCAAGAGACCCAGTACTTC. It translates to CSATLAGEYQETQYF.